These T cell receptor beta chains were read from a single sample in a study of T cells in Graves' hyperthyroidism and ophthalmopathy. MiXCR was run by TCRdb on the multiplex PCR reads, yielding one entry per CDR3 protein. Here the sample spans 400,000 to 600,000 distinct CDR3 sequences, more than 15% being singletons. Material for sequencing was blood. These TCRs come from a woman aged 30 to 39 with Graves' ophthalmopathy. The conserved cysteine and the conserved F or W are not part of the CDR3 here. Size is omitted from some rows. Given values are once, few, many or a class for expanded clones.

size,J,V,CDR3
few,TRBJ2-3,TRBV7-9,ASSPTETDTQY
.,TRBJ2-3,TRBV6-4,ASSERESTDTQY
.,TRBJ1-2,TRBV7-2,ASSVDGTHHTYGYT
few,TRBJ2-3,TRBV4-3,ASSMGAAREVVDTQY
many,TRBJ1-2,TRBV7-2,ASSHQGPYGYT
.,TRBJ1-3,TRBV7-2,ASSLMGLSSGNTIY
.,TRBJ1-5,TRBV4-2,ASSQESEGRVDQPQH
many,TRBJ2-3,TRBV27,ASSPGTSGGLNTQY
many,TRBJ1-1,TRBV28,ASSPVSGTHMNTEAF
few,TRBJ2-2,TRBV27,ASSLWLRNTGELF
.,TRBJ2-5,TRBV11-3,ASTQCPGPRY
many,TRBJ1-5,TRBV12-3/TRBV12-4,ASSFGGQPQH
few,TRBJ2-1,TRBV7-2,ASSLTPEYNEQF
many,TRBJ2-1,TRBV20-1,SARQGAGNEQF
.,TRBJ2-1,TRBV11-3,ASSLPGLAGVLNEQF
many,TRBJ2-5,TRBV7-8,ASSLDLGTQY
.,TRBJ2-7,TRBV28,ATRDREVHEQY
many,TRBJ2-7,TRBV18,ASSPPGRQLREQY
many,TRBJ2-7,TRBV30,AWTPGTGTYEQY
many,TRBJ2-7,TRBV20-1,SAKGQADYEQY